This T cell receptor beta chain emerged from a study of blood T cell repertoires in COVID-19. There are 15 residues in the CDR3. Germline CDR1 reads PRHDT; CDR2 reads FYEKMQ (reference sequence). Trimming shortened V by 5 bases and J by 5 bases, and 18 bases separated the two germline ends. Original processing methods: It was from reference gene primer amplification that nucleated cell counts were estimated. TCRdb keeps only in-frame clones here, not all; method: immunoSEQ multiplex PCR. Clone size and the V and J calls come from that table; the DNA yielded D and trimming. Here the sample spans about 42,000 clones, more than 75% being singletons.

Sequencing input: peripheral blood. The chain is built from TRBV13 and TRBJ1-1; D not resolved. The sequence came from a man between 65 and 80 years old with active COVID-19. Here the CDR3 DNA reads TGTGCCAGCAGCGCATCGCTTCAGGTGCGTACTGAAGCTTTCTTT. Protein sequence: CASSASLQVRTEAFF.